This TCR beta chain was identified in a study of shared clonotypes between healthy human individuals. Broader study findings: Generation of non-shared clonotypes was less probable than generation of clonotypes shared by all four donors. A handful of donors showed sharing of about 4.6% of naive CD4 clonotypes. On the whole, naive subsets had larger estimated richness than memory subsets had.

Naive CD4+ cells were CD45RA-selected; the remaining cells were memory. Some clones are missing from TCRdb's copy, which holds only in-frame ones; the method was immunoSEQ multiplex PCR. The sample records some 2 million clones, about 95% being singletons. From germline, CDR1 is ENHRY and CDR2 SYGVKD. The CDR3 has 13 residues. V dropped 2 bases and J dropped 7 bases, with 11 bases sitting between them. Note on this clone: Its target is not known.

This sequence originates from a man between 18 and 35 years old in good health. The rearrangement uses TRBV10-3 and TRBJ1-1, with D possibly matching TRBD1 (5 bases). Sequenced sample: naive CD4+ T cells sorted from blood. Subset defined: CD45RA+ positively selected. CDR3 in amino acids: CAISEGREGEAFF. CDR3 nucleotide sequence: TGTGCCATCAGTGAGGGCAGGGAGGGTGAAGCTTTCTTT.